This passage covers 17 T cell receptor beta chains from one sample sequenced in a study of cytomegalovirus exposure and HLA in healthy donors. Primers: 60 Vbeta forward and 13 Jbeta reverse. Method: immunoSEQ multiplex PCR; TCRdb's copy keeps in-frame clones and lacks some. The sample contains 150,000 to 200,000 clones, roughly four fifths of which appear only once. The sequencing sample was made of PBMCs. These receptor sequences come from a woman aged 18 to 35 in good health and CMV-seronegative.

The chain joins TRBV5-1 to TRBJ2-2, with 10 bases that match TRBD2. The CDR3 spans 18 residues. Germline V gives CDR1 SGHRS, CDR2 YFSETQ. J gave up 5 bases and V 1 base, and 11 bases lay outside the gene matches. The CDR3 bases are TGCGCCAGCAGCTTGAGACCCAGCGGGGGGGGAAAAACCGGGGAGCTGTTTTTT. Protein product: CASSLRPSGGGKTGELFF.

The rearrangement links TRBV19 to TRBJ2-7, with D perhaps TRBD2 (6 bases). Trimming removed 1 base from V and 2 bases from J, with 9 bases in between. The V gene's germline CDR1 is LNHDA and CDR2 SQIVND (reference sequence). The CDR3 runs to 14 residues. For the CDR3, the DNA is TGTGCCAGTAGTATAGGTGGGGGGACCTACGAGCAGTACTTC. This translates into CASSIGGGTYEQYF. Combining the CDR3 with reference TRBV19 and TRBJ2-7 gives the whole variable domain DGGITQSPKYLFRKEGQNVTLSCEQNLNHDAMYWYRQDPGQGLRLIYYSQIVNDFQKGDIAEGYSVSREKKESFPLTVTSAQKNPTAFYLCASSIGGGTYEQYFGPGTRLTVT.

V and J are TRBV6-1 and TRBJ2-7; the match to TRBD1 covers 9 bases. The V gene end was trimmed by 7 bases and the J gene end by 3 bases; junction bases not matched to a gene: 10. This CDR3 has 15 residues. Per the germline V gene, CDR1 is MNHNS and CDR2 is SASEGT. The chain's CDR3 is CASNPGGQGFYEQYF. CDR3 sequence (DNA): TGTGCCAGCAACCCGGGGGGACAGGGTTTCTACGAGCAGTACTTC.

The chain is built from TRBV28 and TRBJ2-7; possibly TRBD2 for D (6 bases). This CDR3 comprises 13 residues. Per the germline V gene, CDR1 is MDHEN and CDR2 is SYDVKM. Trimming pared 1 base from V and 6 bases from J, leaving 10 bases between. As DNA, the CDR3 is TGTGCCAGCAGTTTATCCGGGACTCTCGAGCAGTACTTC. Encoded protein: CASSLSGTLEQYF.

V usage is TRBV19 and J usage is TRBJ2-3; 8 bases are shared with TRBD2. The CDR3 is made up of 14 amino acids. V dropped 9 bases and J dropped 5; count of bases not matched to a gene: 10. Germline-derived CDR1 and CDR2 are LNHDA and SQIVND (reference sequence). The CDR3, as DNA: TGTGCCAGCAGGATAGCGGGGATGGGAGATACGCAGTATTTT. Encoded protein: CASRIAGMGDTQYF.

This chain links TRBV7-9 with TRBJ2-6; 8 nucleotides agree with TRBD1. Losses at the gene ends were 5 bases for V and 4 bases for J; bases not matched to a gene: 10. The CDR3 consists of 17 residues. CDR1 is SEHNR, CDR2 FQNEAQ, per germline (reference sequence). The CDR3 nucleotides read TGTGCCAGCAGCCTCCGGGACAGGAATCGGGGGGCCAACGTCCTGACTTTC. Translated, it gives CASSLRDRNRGANVLTF.

CDR3 amino acids: CAAGGSWYNEQFF. CDR3 nucleotide sequence: TGTGCCGCCGGGGGTTCTTGGTACAATGAGCAGTTCTTC. V usage is TRBV15 and J usage is TRBJ2-1; weak D call: TRBD2 (6 bases). V was cut by 11 bases and J by 4 bases, with 15 bases left in between. The CDR3 is made up of 13 amino acids. Germline V CDR1 and CDR2: LNHNV, YYDKDF (reference sequence).

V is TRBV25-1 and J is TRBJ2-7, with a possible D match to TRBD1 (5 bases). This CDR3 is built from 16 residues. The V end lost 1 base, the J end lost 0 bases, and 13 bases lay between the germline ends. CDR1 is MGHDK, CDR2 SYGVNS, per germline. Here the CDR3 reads CASSELDTRSSYEQYF. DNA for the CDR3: TGTGCCAGCAGTGAATTGGACACCCGGAGCTCCTACGAGCAGTACTTC.

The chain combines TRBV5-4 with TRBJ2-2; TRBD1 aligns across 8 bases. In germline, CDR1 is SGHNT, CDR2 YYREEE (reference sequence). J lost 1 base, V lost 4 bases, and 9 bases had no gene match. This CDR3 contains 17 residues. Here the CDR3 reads CASSTQQGGLNTGELFF. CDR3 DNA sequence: TGTGCCAGCAGCACGCAACAGGGGGGACTGAACACCGGGGAGCTGTTTTTT.

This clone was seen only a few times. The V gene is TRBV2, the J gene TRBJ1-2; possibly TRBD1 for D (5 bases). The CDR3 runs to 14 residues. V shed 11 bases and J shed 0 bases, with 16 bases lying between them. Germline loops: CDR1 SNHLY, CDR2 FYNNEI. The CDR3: CAPRGTGTNYGYTF. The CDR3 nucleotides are TGTGCCCCTAGAGGCACAGGAACTAACTATGGCTACACCTTC.

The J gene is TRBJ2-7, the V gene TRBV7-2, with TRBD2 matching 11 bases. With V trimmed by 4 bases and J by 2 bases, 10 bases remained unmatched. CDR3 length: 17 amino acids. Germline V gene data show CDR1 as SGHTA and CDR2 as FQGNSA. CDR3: CASSSQKTSGTPYEQYF. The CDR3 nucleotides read TGTGCCAGCAGCTCTCAGAAGACTAGCGGGACTCCCTACGAGCAGTACTTC.

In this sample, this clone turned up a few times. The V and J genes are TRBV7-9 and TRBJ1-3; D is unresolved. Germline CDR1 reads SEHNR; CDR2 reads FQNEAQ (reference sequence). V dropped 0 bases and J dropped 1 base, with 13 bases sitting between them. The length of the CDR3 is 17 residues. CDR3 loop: CASSLAGRLTSGNTIYF. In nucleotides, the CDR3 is TGTGCCAGCAGCTTAGCTGGCAGATTAACATCTGGAAACACCATATATTTT.

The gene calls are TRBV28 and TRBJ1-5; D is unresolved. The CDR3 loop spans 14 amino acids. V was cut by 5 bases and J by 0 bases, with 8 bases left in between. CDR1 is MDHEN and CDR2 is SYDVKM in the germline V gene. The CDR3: CASSLVLSNQPQHF. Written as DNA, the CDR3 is TGTGCCAGCAGTCTGGTACTTAGCAATCAGCCCCAGCATTTT.

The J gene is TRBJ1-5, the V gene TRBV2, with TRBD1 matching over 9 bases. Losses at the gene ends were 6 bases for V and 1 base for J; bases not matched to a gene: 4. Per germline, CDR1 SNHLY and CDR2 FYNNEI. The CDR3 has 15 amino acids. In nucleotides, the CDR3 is TGTGCCAGCAGCAAACAGGGGGCGAGCAATCAGCCCCAGCATTTT. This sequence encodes CASSKQGASNQPQHF.

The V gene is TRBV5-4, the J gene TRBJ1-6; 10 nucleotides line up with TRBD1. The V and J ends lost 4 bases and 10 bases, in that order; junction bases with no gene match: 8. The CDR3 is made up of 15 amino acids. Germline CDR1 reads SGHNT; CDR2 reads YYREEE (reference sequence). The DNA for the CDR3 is TGTGCCAGCAGCCCCAGGGGACAGGGGCGATCACCCCTCCACTTT. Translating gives CASSPRGQGRSPLHF.

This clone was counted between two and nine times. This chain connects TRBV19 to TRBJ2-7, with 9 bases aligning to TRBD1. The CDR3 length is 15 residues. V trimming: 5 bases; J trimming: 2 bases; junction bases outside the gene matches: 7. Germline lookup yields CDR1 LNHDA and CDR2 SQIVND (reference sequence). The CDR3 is CASSGYRGLPYEQYF. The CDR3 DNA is TGTGCCAGTAGTGGATACAGGGGGCTTCCCTACGAGCAGTACTTC.

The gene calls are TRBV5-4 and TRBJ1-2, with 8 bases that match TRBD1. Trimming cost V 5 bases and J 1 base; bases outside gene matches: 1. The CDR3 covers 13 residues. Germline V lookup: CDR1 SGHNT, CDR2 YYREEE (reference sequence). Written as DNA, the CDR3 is TGTGCCAGCAGGGGACAGGATAACTATGGCTACACCTTC. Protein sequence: CASRGQDNYGYTF. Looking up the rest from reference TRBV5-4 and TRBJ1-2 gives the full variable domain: ETGVTQSPTHLIKTRGQQVTLRCSSQSGHNTVSWYQQALGQGPQFIFQYYREEENGRGNFPPRFSGLQFPNYSSELNVNALELDDSALYLCASRGQDNYGYTFGSGTRLTVV.